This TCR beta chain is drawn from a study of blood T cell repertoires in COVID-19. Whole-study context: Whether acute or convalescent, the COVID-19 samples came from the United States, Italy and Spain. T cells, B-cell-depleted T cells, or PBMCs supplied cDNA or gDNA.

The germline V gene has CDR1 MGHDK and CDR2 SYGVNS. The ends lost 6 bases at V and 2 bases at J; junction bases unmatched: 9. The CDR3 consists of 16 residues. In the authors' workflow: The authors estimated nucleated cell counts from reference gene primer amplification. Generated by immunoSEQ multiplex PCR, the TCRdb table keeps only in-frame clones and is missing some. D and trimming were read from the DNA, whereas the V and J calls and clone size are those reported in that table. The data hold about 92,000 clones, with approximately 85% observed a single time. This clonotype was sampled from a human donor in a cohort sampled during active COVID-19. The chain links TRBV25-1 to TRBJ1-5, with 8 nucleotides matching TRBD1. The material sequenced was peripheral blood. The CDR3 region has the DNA TGTGCCAGCAGCCCAGACAGGGGCTGGGGCAATCAGCCCCAGCATTTT. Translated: CASSPDRGWGNQPQHF.